These 32 T cell receptor beta chains were all obtained from the same sample, sequenced in a study of blood T cell repertoires in COVID-19. The table came from immunoSEQ multiplex PCR; TCRdb's copy has only in-frame clones and leaves some out. The sample has 110,000 or so clones, around nine tenths seen once. The sequencing sample was made of peripheral blood. All receptors derive from a woman aged 70-85 years who had recovered from COVID-19.

The chain uses TRBV28 and TRBJ2-7, with 7 bases lining up with TRBD1. There are 13 residues in the CDR3. Trimming removed 8 bases from V and 1 base from J; junction bases left unmatched: 5. Germline CDR1 is MDHEN and CDR2 is SYDVKM. CDR3 amino acids: CASVPRGSYEQYF. CDR3 DNA: TGTGCCAGCGTCCCCAGGGGGTCCTACGAGCAGTACTTC.

The chain recombines TRBV9 with TRBJ1-2; tentatively, D is TRBD1 (5 bases). The CDR3 runs to 13 residues. CDR1 is SGDLS and CDR2 is YYNGEE in the germline V gene. Trimming removed 0 bases from V and 8 bases from J, with 11 bases in between. CDR3 DNA sequence: TGTGCCAGCAGCGTAGGGGCAGGGCAAGGCTACACCTTC. This gives the protein CASSVGAGQGYTF.

The chain recombines TRBV13 with TRBJ2-7; 12 nucleotides match TRBD2. There are 15 residues in the CDR3. J gave up 3 bases and V 6 bases, and 6 bases lay outside the gene matches. The V gene's germline CDR1 is PRHDT and CDR2 FYEKMQ (reference sequence). The CDR3 bases are TGTGCCAGCAGTCACGGACTAGCGGGGATCTACGAGCAGTACTTC. This translates into CASSHGLAGIYEQYF.

The chain links TRBV6-5 to TRBJ2-3; 7 bases match TRBD1. Germline assignment: CDR1 MNHEY and CDR2 SVGAGI. V trimming: 5 bases; J trimming: 0 bases; junction bases outside the gene matches: 5. The CDR3 runs to 15 residues. The CDR3 DNA follows: TGTGCCAGCAGTCGCCGGGACAGAAGCACAGATACGCAGTATTTT. As protein: CASSRRDRSTDTQYF.

This chain links TRBV5-1 with TRBJ2-7; D unresolved. Germline loops: CDR1 SGHRS, CDR2 YFSETQ. Trimming left V 0 bases short and J 3 bases short, with 4 bases between. The CDR3 spans 12 residues. CDR3 nucleotides: TGCGCCAGCAGCTTGGACAACTACGAGCAGTACTTC. It codes for CASSLDNYEQYF.

This chain uses TRBV15 with TRBJ2-1; TRBD2 matches at 9 bases. CDR3 size: 13 residues. Trimming at V came to 8 bases and at J to 4 bases, leaving 3 bases not matched to a gene. The germline gives CDR1 LNHNV, CDR2 YYDKDF (reference sequence). In nucleotides, the CDR3 is TGTGCCACCCGGCTAGCGGGGTACAATGAGCAGTTCTTC. Its protein product is CATRLAGYNEQFF. The variable domain in full, completed from reference TRBV15 and TRBJ2-1, reads DAMVIQNPRYQVTQFGKPVTLSCSQTLNHNVMYWYQQKSSQAPKLLFHYYDKDFNNEADTPDNFQSRRPNTSFCFLDIRSPGLGDTAMYLCATRLAGYNEQFFGPGTRLTVL.

The chain employs TRBV4-2 and TRBJ2-7, with 8 bases matching TRBD2. The CDR3 has 15 amino acids. The V and J ends lost 2 bases and 2 bases, in that order; junction bases with no gene match: 5. Per germline, CDR1 LGHNA and CDR2 YNFKEQ. In DNA, the CDR3 is TGTGCCAGCAGCCAACTATTAGCGGGGACCTACGAGCAGTACTTC. Translation: CASSQLLAGTYEQYF.

The chain combines TRBV5-1 with TRBJ2-1; 11 bases are shared with TRBD2. V shed 3 bases and J 6 bases; nucleotides not matched to a gene: 8. The CDR3 sequence is 16 residues long. The germline V gene has CDR1 SGHRS and CDR2 YFSETQ. Written as DNA, the CDR3 is TGCGCCAGCAGCTCGAATCTAGCGGGAGGCCTCAATGAGCAGTTCTTC. Translating gives CASSSNLAGGLNEQFF.

The CDR3 DNA reads as TGTGCCAGCAGTGACATGGGGGGTAGGCATGGCTACACCTTC. Its translation is CASSDMGGRHGYTF. This chain joins TRBV28 and TRBJ1-2; possible D gene TRBD1, 5 bases. The germline V gene encodes CDR1 MDHEN and CDR2 SYDVKM. This CDR3 spans 14 amino acids. Trimming stripped 5 bases from V and 6 bases from J, with 16 bases between.

This CDR3 reads CASSIRRGGLDEQFF. CDR3 DNA sequence: TGTGCCAGTAGTATAAGGCGGGGGGGCTTGGATGAGCAGTTCTTC. V usage is TRBV19 and J usage is TRBJ2-1; 9 bases line up with TRBD2. CDR3 length: 15 residues. V lost 2 bases, J lost 8 bases, and 7 bases stayed unmatched. Germline CDR1 is LNHDA and CDR2 is SQIVND (reference sequence).

This chain joins TRBV24-1 and TRBJ2-3, with 8 bases that match TRBD2. There are 15 residues in the CDR3. Trimming cost V 7 bases and J 1 base; bases outside gene matches: 6. Germline lookup yields CDR1 KGHDR and CDR2 SFDVKD. CDR3 DNA sequence: TGTGCCACCAGCGACCCAGCGGGGGGCACAGATACGCAGTATTTT. Its translation is CATSDPAGGTDTQYF.

CDR3 sequence reads: CASSLEDRPTDTQYF. DNA for the CDR3: TGTGCCAGCAGCTTAGAAGACAGGCCCACAGATACGCAGTATTTT. The V and J genes are TRBV7-6 and TRBJ2-3, with D perhaps TRBD1 (6 bases). Germline CDR1 and CDR2: SGHVS and FNYEAQ. This CDR3 is 15 amino acids long. Trimming stripped 1 base from V and 2 bases from J, with 10 bases between. The full variable domain, its missing parts supplied by reference TRBV7-6 and TRBJ2-3, is GAGVSQSPRYKVTKRGQDVALRCDPISGHVSLYWYRQALGQGPEFLTYFNYEAQQDKSGLPNDRFSAERPEGSISTLTIQRTEQRDSAMYRCASSLEDRPTDTQYFGPGTRLTVL.

The chain has TRBV2 and TRBJ2-3, with a weak D call TRBD2 (5 bases). Germline CDR1 SNHLY, CDR2 FYNNEI. CDR3 size: 15 residues. Trimming shortened V by 4 bases and J by 4 bases, and 15 bases separated the two germline ends. The CDR3 DNA reads as TGTGCCAGCAGTGGGTCACTAGGGCCGGCAGATACGCAGTATTTT. It is translated as CASSGSLGPADTQYF. Based on the CDR3 plus reference TRBV2 and TRBJ2-3, the full variable domain is EPEVTQTPSHQVTQMGQEVILRCVPISNHLYFYWYRQILGQKVEFLVSFYNNEISEKSEIFDDQFSVERPDGSNFTLKIRSTKLEDSAMYFCASSGSLGPADTQYFGPGTRLTVL.

In its sample, this clone was seen once. The J gene is TRBJ1-5, the V gene TRBV7-8, with D unclear. Trimming took off 1 base at V and 5 bases at J, with 9 bases between the two ends. This CDR3 region has 14 residues. Germline CDR1 and CDR2: SGHVS and FQNEAQ. CDR3 in amino acids: CASSLEGRDQPQHF. CDR3 nucleotide sequence: TGTGCCAGCAGCTTAGAAGGGCGGGATCAGCCCCAGCATTTT.

In its sample, this clone was seen once. The V and J genes are TRBV5-4 and TRBJ2-5, with 8 bases fitting TRBD1. The J segment lost 4 bases and the V segment lost 4 bases, leaving 9 bases of the junction unmatched. Germline lookup yields CDR1 SGHNT and CDR2 YYREEE (reference sequence). CDR3 length: 15 residues. This CDR3 reads CASSKQGGGRETQYF. The CDR3 DNA sequence: TGTGCCAGCAGCAAACAGGGGGGAGGAAGAGAGACCCAGTACTTC.

In this sample, this clone turned up once. This chain connects TRBV3-1 (or the pseudogene TRBV3-2) to TRBJ1-3; D unclear. This CDR3 is built from 16 residues. Between the trimmed V and J ends, which lost 2 bases and 3 bases, there was a span of 14 bases. In germline, CDR1 is LGHDT, CDR2 YNNKEL (reference sequence). For the CDR3, the DNA is TGTGCCAGCAGCCAAACCCATTGGGGAGTTGGAAACACCATATATTTT. Translating gives CASSQTHWGVGNTIYF.

The chain links TRBV5-5 to TRBJ1-2; D gene uncertain. The germline gives CDR1 SGHKS, CDR2 YYEKEE (reference sequence). V lost 4 bases and J lost 0, with 19 bases in between. The length of the CDR3 is 17 residues. This CDR3 reads CASSRSLVLPTNYGYTF. The CDR3 coding sequence is TGTGCCAGCAGCCGGTCCCTTGTTCTCCCCACTAACTATGGCTACACCTTC.

The chain combines TRBV30 with TRBJ1-4, with 8 bases identical to TRBD1. V lost 5 bases, J lost 8 bases, and 4 bases stayed unmatched. Germline CDR1 GTSNPN, CDR2 SVGIG (reference sequence). This CDR3 is built from 12 residues. The CDR3 is CAWGGDREKLFF. CDR3 nucleotide sequence: TGTGCCTGGGGGGGGGACAGGGAAAAACTGTTTTTT.

This chain joins TRBV7-2 and TRBJ2-7, with D possibly TRBD2 on 6 matching bases. V gave up 1 base and J gave up 6 bases, with 10 bases separating them. Germline lookup yields CDR1 SGHTA and CDR2 FQGNSA. This CDR3 region has 13 residues. CDR3 region: CASSLVGGPEQYF. CDR3 bases: TGTGCCAGCAGCTTAGTGGGGGGTCCCGAGCAGTACTTC.

This clone was detected once. The rearrangement joins TRBV6-5 to TRBJ1-2; D is unclear. The germline V gene encodes CDR1 MNHEY and CDR2 SVGAGI. The CDR3 sequence is 14 residues long. Trimming cost V 2 bases and J 2 bases, with 9 bases left between them. The CDR3 reads CASSYKESNYGYTF. CDR3 coding DNA: TGTGCCAGCAGTTACAAGGAGAGCAACTATGGCTACACCTTC.

V gene TRBV6-5 combines with J gene TRBJ2-3, with a weak D call TRBD2 (5 bases). The CDR3 runs 14 residues. Trimming left V 6 bases short and J 0 bases short, with 10 bases between. Germline CDR1 is MNHEY and CDR2 is SVGAGI. CDR3 protein: CASRTGMSTDTQYF. The CDR3 region has the DNA TGTGCCAGCAGAACGGGGATGAGCACAGATACGCAGTATTTT.

This chain connects TRBV30 to TRBJ1-5; D perhaps matches TRBD1 (6 bases). Germline CDR1 and CDR2: GTSNPN and SVGIG (reference sequence). This CDR3 region has 13 residues. V was shortened by 3 bases and J by 5 bases, with 11 bases between the two germline ends. Here the CDR3 reads CAWSLGQYQPQHF. The CDR3 DNA reads as TGTGCCTGGAGCCTTGGACAGTATCAGCCCCAGCATTTT.

The chain employs TRBV19 and TRBJ1-1, with D tentatively TRBD1 (5 bases). V lost 10 bases, J lost 4 bases, and 19 bases lay in between. This CDR3 has 14 residues. Germline loops: CDR1 LNHDA, CDR2 SQIVND (reference sequence). For the CDR3, the DNA is TGTGCCACCCGCCCGGGAGGGGTGACCACTGAAGCTTTCTTT. It is translated as CATRPGGVTTEAFF.

The CDR3 bases are TGTGCCTGGAGTAGGAGGGGACCCTACGAGCAGTACTTC. The encoded protein is CAWSRRGPYEQYF. The chain uses TRBV30 and TRBJ2-7; D is perhaps TRBD2 (6 bases). The CDR3 runs 13 residues. CDR1 is GTSNPN, CDR2 SVGIG, per germline (reference sequence). The germline V and J ends were trimmed by 2 bases and 2 bases, with 10 bases remaining between them. The variable domain in full, completed from reference TRBV30 and TRBJ2-7, reads SQTIHQWPATLVQPVGSPLSLECTVEGTSNPNLYWYRQAAGRGLQLLFYSVGIGQISSEVPQNLSASRPQDRQFILSSKKLLLSDSGFYLCAWSRRGPYEQYFGPGTRLTVT.

V is TRBV28 and J is TRBJ2-1, with 8 bases that match TRBD2. Looked up from germline, CDR1 is MDHEN and CDR2 is SYDVKM. V shed 8 bases, J shed 1 base, and the junction held 7 bases outside the gene matches. The CDR3 is 15 amino acids. The CDR3 DNA sequence: TGTGCCAGCTTTACTAGCGGAAGATCCTACAATGAGCAGTTCTTC. Amino acids: CASFTSGRSYNEQFF.

This rearrangement joins TRBV27 to TRBJ2-7, with 10 bases that match TRBD2. The CDR3 runs 14 residues. The ends lost 5 bases at V and 8 bases at J; junction bases unmatched: 9. The germline V gene has CDR1 MNHEY and CDR2 SMNVEV (reference sequence). The CDR3 protein is CASSDLAGVNKQYF. The CDR3 DNA reads TGTGCCAGCAGTGACCTAGCGGGAGTTAATAAGCAGTACTTC.

This clone was seen a few times. The chain uses TRBV7-8 and TRBJ2-2; D remains unclear. The germline V gene has CDR1 SGHVS and CDR2 FQNEAQ. The CDR3 extends over 13 amino acids. V was clipped by 1 base and J by 7 bases, with 7 bases between them. The CDR3 loop reads CASSLGGHGELFF. The CDR3 DNA reads as TGTGCCAGCAGCTTAGGTGGGCACGGGGAGCTGTTTTTT.

Concerning this clone: The same CDR3 is also encoded by other DNA sequences in this sample. This rearrangement joins TRBV5-4 to TRBJ2-1, with 7 bases aligning to TRBD2. CDR3 length: 15 amino acids. Germline V lookup: CDR1 SGHNT, CDR2 YYREEE (reference sequence). Losses at the gene ends were 2 bases for V and 0 bases for J; bases not matched to a gene: 2. CDR3 loop: CASSFSGGSYNEQFF. CDR3 nucleotides: TGTGCCAGCAGCTTTTCGGGGGGCTCCTACAATGAGCAGTTCTTC.

This clone was seen a few times. The chain combines TRBV19 with TRBJ1-5; TRBD1 agrees at 7 bases. Trimming took 4 bases from V and 2 from J; bases not matched to a gene: 8. The CDR3 is 16 residues long. CDR1 and CDR2 (germline): LNHDA, SQIVND (reference sequence). The CDR3 protein is CASSKTTGRRNQPQHF. As DNA, the CDR3 is TGTGCCAGTAGTAAAACGACAGGGCGTCGCAATCAGCCCCAGCATTTT.

The chain is built from TRBV10-3 and TRBJ2-2; 12 nucleotides match TRBD2. Looked up from germline, CDR1 is ENHRY and CDR2 is SYGVKD. This CDR3 is 17 amino acids long. V shed 3 bases and J 7 bases; nucleotides not matched to a gene: 9. The CDR3 loop reads CAISDPLAGGPGGELFF. Here the CDR3 DNA reads TGTGCCATCAGTGACCCCCTAGCGGGGGGGCCGGGCGGGGAGCTGTTTTTT.

The chain joins TRBV4-1 to TRBJ1-6; D is unresolved. Germline V CDR1 and CDR2: MGHRA, YSYEKL. CDR3 length equals 13 residues. V was trimmed by 3 bases and J by 10 bases, leaving 10 bases between them. CDR3 loop: CASSQVLGSPLHF. For the CDR3, the DNA is TGCGCCAGCAGCCAGGTACTCGGGTCACCCCTCCACTTT.

The chain has TRBV28 and TRBJ1-3; D not certain. The CDR3 extends over 16 amino acids. Germline V gene lookup returns CDR1 MDHEN and CDR2 SYDVKM. Trimming shortened V by 4 bases and J by 4 bases, and 17 bases separated the two germline ends. The CDR3 here is CASSSPTWRLGNTIYF. The CDR3 region has the DNA TGTGCCAGCAGTTCCCCCACGTGGAGGCTGGGAAACACCATATATTTT.